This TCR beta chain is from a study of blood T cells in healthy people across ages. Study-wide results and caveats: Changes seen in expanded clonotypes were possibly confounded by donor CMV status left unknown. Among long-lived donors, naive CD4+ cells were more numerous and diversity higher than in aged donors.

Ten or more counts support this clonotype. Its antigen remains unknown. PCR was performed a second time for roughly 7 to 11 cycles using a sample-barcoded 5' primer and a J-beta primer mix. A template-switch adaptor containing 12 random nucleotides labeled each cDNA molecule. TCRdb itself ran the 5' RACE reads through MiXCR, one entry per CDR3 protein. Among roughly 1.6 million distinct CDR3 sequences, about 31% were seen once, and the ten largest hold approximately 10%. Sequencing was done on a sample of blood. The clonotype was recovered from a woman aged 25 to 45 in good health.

In nucleotides, the CDR3 is TGTGCCAGCAGCTTAACAGGGGTTGGCTACACCTTC. The encoded protein is CASSLTGVGYTF. J is TRBJ1-2 and V is TRBV7-3; perhaps TRBD1 as D (5 bases). CDR3 length: 12 amino acids. Germline CDR1 is SGHTA and CDR2 is FQGTGA. V gave up 0 bases and J gave up 7 bases, with 6 bases separating them.